This T cell receptor beta chain was recovered during a study of radiotherapy plus CTLA-4 blockade in lung cancer. The CDR3 is 14 amino acids. The ends lost 0 bases at V and 5 bases at J; junction bases unmatched: 2. Germline assignment: CDR1 SGHNT and CDR2 YYREEE (reference sequence). This clone has a handful of counts. Method: immunoSEQ multiplex PCR; TCRdb's copy keeps in-frame clones and lacks some. The sample has 85,000 to 100,000 clones; about 78% are singletons. This receptor was identified in a human donor with non-small cell lung cancer that progressed on radiotherapy plus ipilimumab. The rearrangement uses TRBV5-4 and TRBJ2-7; 10 bases map to TRBD2. The sample in question was peripheral blood, obtained from a patient treated with radiotherapy plus ipilimumab. The CDR3 coding sequence is TGTGCCAGCAGCTTGGTAGCGGGGGGAAACGAGCAGTACTTC. This translates into CASSLVAGGNEQYF.